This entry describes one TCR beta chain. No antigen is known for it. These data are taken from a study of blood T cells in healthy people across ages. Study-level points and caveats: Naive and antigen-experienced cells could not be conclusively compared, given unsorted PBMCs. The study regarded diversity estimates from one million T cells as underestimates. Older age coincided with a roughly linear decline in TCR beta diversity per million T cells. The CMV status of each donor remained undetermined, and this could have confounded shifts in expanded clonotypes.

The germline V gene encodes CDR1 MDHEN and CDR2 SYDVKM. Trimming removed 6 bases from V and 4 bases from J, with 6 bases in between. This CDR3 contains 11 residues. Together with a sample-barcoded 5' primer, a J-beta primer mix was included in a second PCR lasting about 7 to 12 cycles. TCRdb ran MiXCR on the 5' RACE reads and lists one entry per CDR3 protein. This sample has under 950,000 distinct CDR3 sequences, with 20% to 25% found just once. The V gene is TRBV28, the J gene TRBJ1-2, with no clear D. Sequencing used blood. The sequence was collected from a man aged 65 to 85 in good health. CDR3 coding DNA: TGTGCCAGCAGGGACGGCTATGGCTACACCTTC. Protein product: CASRDGYGYTF.